The entry below gives a single TCR beta chain sequence along with its context. The data stem from a study of blood T cell repertoires in COVID-19. Overall study context: The samples span acute and convalescent COVID-19 from the United States, Italy and Spain. PBMCs, B-cell-depleted T cells, or T cells provided the cDNA or gDNA that made up the material.

The authors' processing: Estimated nucleated cell counts came from reference gene primer amplification. Sequencing was performed with immunoSEQ multiplex PCR; in TCRdb, only in-frame clones are kept and a portion is missing. V, J and clone size derive from that table, while D and trimming were established from the DNA sequence. The profile shows about 140,000 clones, about 83% of them singletons. This TCR derives from a woman aged 40 to 50 with acute or convalescent COVID-19. Input material: peripheral blood.

The CDR3: CASGRQGYSNQPQHF. The CDR3 DNA reads TGTGCCAGCGGCCGACAGGGCTATAGCAATCAGCCCCAGCATTTT. The chain is built from TRBV6-2 or TRBV6-3 and TRBJ1-5, with 7 bases that match TRBD1. CDR3 length: 15 amino acids. The V segment lost 8 bases and the J segment 0 bases; nucleotides outside the gene matches: 7. Germline CDR1 reads MNHEY; CDR2 reads SVGEGT.